The table lists the clone carrying this T cell receptor (beta chain) with many counts. The record originates from a study of early T cells in non-severe SARS-CoV-2 infection. MiXCR, applied by TCRdb to the 5' RACE reads, yields one record per CDR3 protein. Of 60,000 or so distinct CDR3 sequences in the sample, less than 9.5% are singletons; the top ten hold 3.9%. CDR3 length: 14 residues. Trimming removed 6 bases at V and 0 bases at J, with 9 bases between. The chain has TRBV12-3 or TRBV12-4 and TRBJ2-1; D is unclear. This clonotype was sampled from an adult who was a healthcare worker with PCR-confirmed SARS-CoV-2 infection or an uninfected control (not recorded which). The starting material was whole blood, obtained at baseline. Here the CDR3 reads CASRTQSSYNEQFF. The CDR3 DNA reads as TGTGCCAGCAGAACACAGAGCTCCTACAATGAGCAGTTCTTC.